These 19 T cell receptor beta chains originate from one sample sequenced in a study of T-cell reconstitution after alpha-beta-depleted transplantation in children. The authors prepared the TCRbeta library with unique molecular identifiers. TCRdb re-analysed the PCR reads in MiXCR, keeping a single row per CDR3 protein. The sample carries 350,000 to 500,000 distinct CDR3 sequences, around two fifths recorded once. The sample was PBMCs, taken before TCRalphabeta/CD19-depleted stem cell transplant. Receptor source: a girl between 2 and 10 years old with aplastic anemia, due to receive a stem cell transplant.

This clonotype was found many times. The J gene is TRBJ2-2, the V gene TRBV12-3 or TRBV12-4, with 8 nucleotides matching TRBD1. The CDR3 runs to 15 residues. After removal of 3 bases from V and 4 bases from J, the junction contained 4 bases not matched to a gene. As DNA, the CDR3 is TGTGCCAGCAGTTTTCAGGGGGCGGGCACCGGGGAGCTGTTTTTT. This codes for CASSFQGAGTGELFF.

The sample holds many counts of this clonotype. The chain is built from TRBV7-9 and TRBJ2-3; 10 bases are shared with TRBD2. The trim removed 4 bases at V and 4 bases at J, leaving 8 bases unmatched. Germline values: CDR1 SEHNR, CDR2 FQNEAQ (reference sequence). This CDR3 has 16 amino acids. As DNA, the CDR3 is TGTGCCAGCAGCTCCGCTGGACTAGCGGTCTCAGATACGCAGTATTTT. Translating it yields CASSSAGLAVSDTQYF.

The table lists this clonotype with many counts. This chain links TRBV7-9 with TRBJ1-1, with D unclear. V dropped 5 bases and J dropped 0 bases, with 13 bases sitting between them. This CDR3 region has 15 residues. Germline-derived CDR1 and CDR2 are SEHNR and FQNEAQ (reference sequence). The CDR3 sequence is CASSQRDGMNTEAFF. CDR3 nucleotide sequence: TGTGCCAGCAGCCAACGTGACGGAATGAACACTGAAGCTTTCTTT.

The genes are TRBV5-1 and TRBJ2-5; TRBD2 matches at 8 bases. The germline CDR1 and CDR2 sequences are SGHRS and YFSETQ. The CDR3 totals 14 residues. With V trimmed by 4 bases and J by 2 bases, 4 bases remained unmatched. The CDR3 DNA is TGCGCCAGCAGCGAGCGGGGGAGGCAAGAGACCCAGTACTTC. As protein: CASSERGRQETQYF.

The chain joins TRBV2 to TRBJ2-1; D is possibly TRBD2 (6 bases). CDR3 length: 14 amino acids. Trimming removed 9 bases from V and 5 bases from J, with 17 bases in between. Germline V gives CDR1 SNHLY, CDR2 FYNNEI. The CDR3 protein is CASRASERNNEQFF. The CDR3 DNA sequence: TGTGCCAGTCGAGCTAGCGAACGAAACAATGAGCAGTTCTTC.

The chain carries TRBV27 and TRBJ2-7; 10 positions match TRBD2. Trimming took 4 bases from V and 2 from J; bases not matched to a gene: 5. Germline V lookup: CDR1 MNHEY, CDR2 SMNVEV (reference sequence). The CDR3 spans 15 residues. CDR3 residues: CASSSLAGETYEQYF. The CDR3 DNA reads as TGTGCCAGCAGTTCGCTAGCGGGAGAAACCTACGAGCAGTACTTC.

This chain links TRBV12-3 or TRBV12-4 with TRBJ1-1, with D possibly matching TRBD1 (6 bases). This CDR3 contains 14 residues. V dropped 3 bases and J dropped 10 bases, with 18 bases sitting between them. The CDR3, as DNA: TGTGCCAGCAGTTTCCCCTCGGAGGGGGTATTAGCTTTCTTT. Its protein is CASSFPSEGVLAFF.

This clonotype was recorded a few times. The V and J genes are TRBV20-1 and TRBJ2-1, with 7 bases matching TRBD2. CDR1 DFQATT and CDR2 SNEGSKA come from the germline V gene (reference sequence). V shed 0 bases, J shed 0 bases, and the junction held 8 bases outside the gene matches. The CDR3 extends over 17 amino acids. CDR3: CSARDPLAESSYNEQFF. The CDR3 DNA sequence: TGCAGTGCTAGAGATCCGCTAGCGGAAAGCTCCTACAATGAGCAGTTCTTC.

This clonotype showed up many times. The V gene is TRBV29-1, the J gene TRBJ2-2; D may be TRBD2 (6 bases). Germline V gene sequence: CDR1 SQVTM, CDR2 ANQGSEA. This CDR3 contains 15 residues. V dropped 3 bases and J dropped 5 bases, with 16 bases sitting between them. CDR3 amino acids: CSVDGGPGSTGELFF. CDR3 coding DNA: TGCAGCGTTGATGGAGGGCCAGGGAGTACCGGGGAGCTGTTTTTT.

Remarks on this clonotype: A much larger clone lies one base from this, so it may be a read error. The gene calls are TRBV29-1 and TRBJ2-2; D is ambiguous. Germline V CDR1 and CDR2: SQVTM, ANQGSEA. The CDR3 length is 11 residues. The V and J ends lost 7 bases and 6 bases respectively, with 9 bases between them. DNA of the CDR3: TGCAGCGGTTGGTTGGCCGGGGAGCTGTTTTTT. Protein: CSGWLAGELFF.

The rearrangement links TRBV12-3 or TRBV12-4 to TRBJ1-5; D is uncertain. The CDR3 totals 15 residues. Trimming took 5 bases from V and 0 from J, leaving 11 bases between them. For the CDR3, the DNA is TGTGCCAGCAGTGACGGGTCTTATAGCAATCAGCCCCAGCATTTT. This translates into CASSDGSYSNQPQHF.

The chain has TRBV28 and TRBJ1-6; 11 bases align to TRBD1. The CDR3 is 15 amino acids. V gave up 6 bases and J gave up 7 bases; unmatched junction bases: 5. Germline CDR1 is MDHEN and CDR2 is SYDVKM. CDR3 sequence (DNA): TGTGCCAGCAGCTTGTGGGACAGGGGGAATTCACCCCTCCACTTT. As protein: CASSLWDRGNSPLHF.

The chain employs TRBV5-1 and TRBJ2-1; maybe TRBD2 (6 bases). Germline V gene data show CDR1 as SGHRS and CDR2 as YFSETQ. The length of the CDR3 is 14 residues. CDR3 DNA sequence: TGCCCAGCAGCTGCCGAAGGGACTCACAATGAGCAGTTCTTC. Amino acids: CPAAAEGTHNEQFF.

This clonotype was picked up a small number of times. The V and J genes are TRBV12-3 or TRBV12-4 and TRBJ2-7, with D possibly matching TRBD1 (5 bases). V lost 5 bases, J lost 0 bases, and 17 bases lay in between. The CDR3 length is 16 residues. The CDR3 here is CASSLGALGRSYEQYF. The CDR3 bases are TGTGCCAGCAGTCTAGGGGCCCTAGGCCGCTCCTACGAGCAGTACTTC.

This sequence joins TRBV30 and TRBJ1-2; 9 positions match TRBD1. CDR3 length: 17 amino acids. Germline trimming cut 2 bases from V and 5 bases from J; bases unmatched to any gene: 15. Per germline, CDR1 GTSNPN and CDR2 SVGIG (reference sequence). CDR3: CAWSNLPDRGLGYGYTF. CDR3 DNA sequence: TGTGCCTGGAGTAACCTTCCAGACAGGGGGTTAGGGTATGGCTACACCTTC.

In this sample, this clonotype turned up once. The chain uses TRBV20-1 and TRBJ2-7, with no clear D. In germline, CDR1 is DFQATT, CDR2 SNEGSKA (reference sequence). The CDR3 has 12 amino acids. V was clipped by 3 bases and J by 4 bases, with 10 bases between them. For the CDR3, the DNA is TGCAGTGCTAGCCCCCAAGGGTACGAGCAGTACTTC. The encoded protein is CSASPQGYEQYF.

The chain is built from TRBV12-3 or TRBV12-4 and TRBJ1-1, with D hard to call. Trimming pared 3 bases from V and 5 bases from J, leaving 7 bases between. The CDR3 totals 12 residues. The CDR3, as DNA: TGTGCCAGCAGTTTTCGAGGGACTGAAGCTTTCTTT. Protein: CASSFRGTEAFF.

In this sample, this clonotype turned up many times. The chain employs TRBV5-6 and TRBJ2-3, with unresolved D. The CDR3 has 13 amino acids. Germline lookup yields CDR1 SGHDT and CDR2 YYEEEE. V dropped 0 bases and J dropped 4 bases, with 6 bases sitting between them. This chain's CDR3 is CASSLEVADTQYF. CDR3 nucleotides: TGTGCCAGCAGCTTGGAAGTTGCAGATACGCAGTATTTT.

At least ten counts were recorded for this clonotype. The chain carries TRBV7-2 and TRBJ2-6, with D possibly matching TRBD1 (6 bases). The CDR3 spans 17 residues. Trimming left V 5 bases short and J 4 bases short, with 18 bases between. Germline lookup yields CDR1 SGHTA and CDR2 FQGNSA. The CDR3 loop reads CASSPITSGAGANVLTF. The CDR3 bases are TGTGCCAGCAGCCCGATCACCTCAGGGGCGGGGGCCAACGTCCTGACTTTC.